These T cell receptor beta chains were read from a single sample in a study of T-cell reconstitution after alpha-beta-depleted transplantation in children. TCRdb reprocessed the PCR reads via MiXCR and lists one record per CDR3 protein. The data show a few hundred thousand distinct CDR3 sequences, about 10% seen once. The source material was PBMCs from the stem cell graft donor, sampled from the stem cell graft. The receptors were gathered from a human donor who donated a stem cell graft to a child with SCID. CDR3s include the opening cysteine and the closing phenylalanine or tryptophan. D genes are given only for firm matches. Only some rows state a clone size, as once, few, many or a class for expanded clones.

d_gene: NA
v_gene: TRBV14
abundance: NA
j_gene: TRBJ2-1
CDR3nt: TGTGCCAGCAGCCGGATCGAGTACAGGCGCAATGAGCAGTTCTTC
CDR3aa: CASSRIEYRRNEQFF

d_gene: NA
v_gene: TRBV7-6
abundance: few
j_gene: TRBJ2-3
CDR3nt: TGTGCCAGCAGCTTTGGCTTAAGCTCTTCTAGCACAGATACGCAGTATTTT
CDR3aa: CASSFGLSSSSTDTQYF

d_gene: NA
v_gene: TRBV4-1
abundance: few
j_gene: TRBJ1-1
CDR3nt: TGCGCCAGCAGCCACGGGCCCCGGATGGAGGACACTGAAGCTTTCTTT
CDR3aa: CASSHGPRMEDTEAFF

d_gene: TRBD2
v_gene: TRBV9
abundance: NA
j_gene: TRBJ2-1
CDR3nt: TGTGCCAGCAGCGTAGTTACTAGCGGGGGGCGGAATGAGCAGTTCTTC
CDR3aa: CASSVVTSGGRNEQFF

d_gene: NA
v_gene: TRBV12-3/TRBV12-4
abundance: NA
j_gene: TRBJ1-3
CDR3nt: TGTGCCAGCAGTTTGGACGGGGGTTCTGGAAACACCATATATTTT
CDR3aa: CASSLDGGSGNTIYF

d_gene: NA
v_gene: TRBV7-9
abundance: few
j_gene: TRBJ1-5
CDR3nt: TGTGCCAGCAGTACAGGGTCCCAGCCCCAGCATTTT
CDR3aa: CASSTGSQPQHF

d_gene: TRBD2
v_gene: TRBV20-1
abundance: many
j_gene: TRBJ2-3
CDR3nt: TGCAGTGCTAGCGGGGGGGTGGGCACAGATACGCAGTATTTT
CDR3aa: CSASGGVGTDTQYF

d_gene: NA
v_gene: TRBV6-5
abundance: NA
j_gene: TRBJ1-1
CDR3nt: TGTGCCAGCAGTTACTGGATGGGCGGGAACACTGAAGCTTTCTTT
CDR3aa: CASSYWMGGNTEAFF

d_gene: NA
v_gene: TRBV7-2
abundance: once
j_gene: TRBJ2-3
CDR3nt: TGTGCCAGCAGCTTAGAACCGTATTTTAGCACAGATACGCAGTATTTT
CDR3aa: CASSLEPYFSTDTQYF

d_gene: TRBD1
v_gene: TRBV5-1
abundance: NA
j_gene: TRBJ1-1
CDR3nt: TGCGCCAGCAGGCAGGGGGTCGATACTGAAGCTTTCTTT
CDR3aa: CASRQGVDTEAFF

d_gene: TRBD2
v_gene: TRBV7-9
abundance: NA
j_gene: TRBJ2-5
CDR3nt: TGTGCCAGCGCCGGGGACTACCACCAAGAGACCCAGTACTTC
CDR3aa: CASAGDYHQETQYF

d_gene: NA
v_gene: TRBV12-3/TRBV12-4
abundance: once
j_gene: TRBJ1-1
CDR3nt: TGTGCCAGCACGGGGGGAGGGCGGACTGAAGCTTTCTTT
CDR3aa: CASTGGGRTEAFF

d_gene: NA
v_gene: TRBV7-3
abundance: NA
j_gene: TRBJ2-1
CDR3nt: TGTGCCAGCAGCTTAGGCAAGCACAATGAGCAGTTCTTC
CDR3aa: CASSLGKHNEQFF

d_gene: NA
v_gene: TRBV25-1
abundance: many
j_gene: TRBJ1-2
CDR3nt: TGTGCCAGCAGTGAAGGCGCAGCCTATGGCTACACCTTC
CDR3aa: CASSEGAAYGYTF

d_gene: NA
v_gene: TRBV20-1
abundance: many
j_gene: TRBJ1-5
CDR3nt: TGCAGTGCTAGGGGGGACGGCTGGGCCTACAATCAGCCCCAGCATTTT
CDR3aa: CSARGDGWAYNQPQHF

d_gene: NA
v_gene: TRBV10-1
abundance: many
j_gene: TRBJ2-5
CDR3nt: TGCGCCAGCAGTGACGGCTCAGGGAGGCAAGAGACCCAGTACTTC
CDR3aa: CASSDGSGRQETQYF

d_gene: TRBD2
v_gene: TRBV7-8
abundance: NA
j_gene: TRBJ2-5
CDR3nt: TGTGCCAGCAGCTTATCCAGGACTAGCGGGGTGATACAAGAGACCCAGTACTTC
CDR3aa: CASSLSRTSGVIQETQYF

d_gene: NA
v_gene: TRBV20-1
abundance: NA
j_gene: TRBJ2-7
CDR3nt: TGCAGTGCTAGAGATATAAAGGGGGCCTACGAGCAGTACTTC
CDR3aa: CSARDIKGAYEQYF

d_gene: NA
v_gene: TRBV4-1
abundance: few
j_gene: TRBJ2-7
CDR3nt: TGCGCCAGCAGCCCCTTAACGCTCGACGAGCAGTACTTC
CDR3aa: CASSPLTLDEQYF

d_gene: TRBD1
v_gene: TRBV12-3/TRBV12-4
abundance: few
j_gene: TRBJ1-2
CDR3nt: TGTGCCAGCAGCCTCCGGGACAGGGGGGTCTATGGCTACACCTTC
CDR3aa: CASSLRDRGVYGYTF

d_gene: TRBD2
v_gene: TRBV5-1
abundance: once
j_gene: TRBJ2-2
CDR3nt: TGCGCCAGCAGTCCGTGGACTAGCGGGGGCCAACGGGAGCTGTTTTTT
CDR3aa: CASSPWTSGGQRELFF

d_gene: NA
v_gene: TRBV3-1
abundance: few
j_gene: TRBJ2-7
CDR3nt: TGTGCCAGCAGCCAGGGAGGGGGATGGACCTACGAGCAGTACTTC
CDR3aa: CASSQGGGWTYEQYF

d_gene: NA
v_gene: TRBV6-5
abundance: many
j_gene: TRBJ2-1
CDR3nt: TGTGCCAGCAGTACCGGGACCCCGAGCTCCTACAATGAGCAGTTCTTC
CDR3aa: CASSTGTPSSYNEQFF

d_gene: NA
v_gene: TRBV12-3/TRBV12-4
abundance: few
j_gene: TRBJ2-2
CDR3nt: TGTGCCAGCAGTGAGGACAGTACCGGGGAGCTGTTTTTT
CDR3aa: CASSEDSTGELFF

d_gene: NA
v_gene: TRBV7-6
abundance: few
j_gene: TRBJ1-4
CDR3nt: TGTGCCAGCAGCGGCCAGGGGAACCAAGGGGATGAAAAACTGTTTTTT
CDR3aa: CASSGQGNQGDEKLFF

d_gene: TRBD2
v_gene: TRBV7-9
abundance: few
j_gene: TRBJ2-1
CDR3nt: TGTGCCAGCAGCTTAGAAGGACTAGCGGGGCTTGAGCAGTTCTTC
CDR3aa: CASSLEGLAGLEQFF

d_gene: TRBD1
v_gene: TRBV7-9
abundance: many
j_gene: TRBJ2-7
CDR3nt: TGTGCCAGCAGCTTATATGGGACAGGAGGTTACGAGCAGTACTTC
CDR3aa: CASSLYGTGGYEQYF

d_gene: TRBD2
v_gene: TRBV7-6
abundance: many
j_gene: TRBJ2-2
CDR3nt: TGTGCCAGCAGCTTAAGTAGCGGGAAGAACACCGGGGAGCTGTTTTTT
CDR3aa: CASSLSSGKNTGELFF

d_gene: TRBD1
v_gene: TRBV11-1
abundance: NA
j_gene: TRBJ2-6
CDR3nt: TGTGCCAGCAGCTTATGGGGACAGGGGGCTGGTTCTGGGGCCAACGTCCTGACTTTC
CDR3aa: CASSLWGQGAGSGANVLTF

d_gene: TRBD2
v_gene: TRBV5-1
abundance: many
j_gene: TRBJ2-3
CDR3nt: TGCGCCAGCAGCGCCTCGCCGGGACTAAATCAAGATACGCAGTATTTT
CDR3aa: CASSASPGLNQDTQYF